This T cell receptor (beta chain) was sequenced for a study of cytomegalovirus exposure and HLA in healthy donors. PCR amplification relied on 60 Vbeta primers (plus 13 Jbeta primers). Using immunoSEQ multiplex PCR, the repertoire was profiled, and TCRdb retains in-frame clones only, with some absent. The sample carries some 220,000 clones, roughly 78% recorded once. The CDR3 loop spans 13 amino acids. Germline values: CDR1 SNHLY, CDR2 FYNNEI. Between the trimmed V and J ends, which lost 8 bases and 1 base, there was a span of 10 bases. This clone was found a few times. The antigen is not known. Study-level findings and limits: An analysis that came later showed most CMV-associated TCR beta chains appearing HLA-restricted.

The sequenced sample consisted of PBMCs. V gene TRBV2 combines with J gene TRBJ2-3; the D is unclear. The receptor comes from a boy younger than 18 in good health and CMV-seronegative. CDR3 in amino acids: CASFESRTDTQYF. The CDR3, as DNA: TGTGCCAGCTTCGAAAGCCGCACAGATACGCAGTATTTT.